Sequencing of this TCR beta chain was carried out in a study of blood T cells in healthy people across ages. Findings and limits, study-wide: Significant beta diversity loss was already apparent by age approximately 38, declining roughly linearly.

This clonotype was found many times. What it binds is not known. A second PCR, run for roughly 7 to 11 cycles, used a sample-barcoded 5' primer plus a J-beta primer mix. In TCRdb, the 5' RACE reads were re-called with MiXCR into one record per CDR3 protein. In the table there are hundreds of thousands of distinct CDR3 sequences, 58% of which are singletons. PBMCs numbering at least 6.5 million were isolated per sample. Germline V gives CDR1 SGHTA, CDR2 FQGNSA. The CDR3 sequence is 11 residues long. The V gene lost 4 bases and the J gene lost 7 bases, with 7 bases spanning the gap. The chain uses TRBV7-2 and TRBJ2-5; perhaps TRBD1 as D (5 bases). This TCR was recovered from a man between 25 and 39 years old in good health. Specimen: blood. The CDR3 bases are TGTGCCAGCAGCTCAAGGGGGACCCAGTACTTC. It is translated as CASSSRGTQYF.